This T cell receptor (beta chain) was profiled in a study of blood T cell repertoires in COVID-19. J was trimmed by 2 bases and V by 4 bases; bases with no gene match: 8. This CDR3 is 15 amino acids long. Germline V gene sequence: CDR1 MNHEY, CDR2 SVGAGI. Assay used: immunoSEQ multiplex PCR; TCRdb lists only in-frame clones, some missing. The sample lists tens of thousands of clones, roughly four fifths occurring once. This sequence originates from a man between 65 and 85 years old with acute or convalescent COVID-19. Sequences were obtained from peripheral blood. V is TRBV6-5 and J is TRBJ2-7; 7 positions agree with TRBD2. The CDR3 sequence is CASSFGGGGPYEQYF. The CDR3 nucleotides read TGTGCCAGCAGTTTTGGCGGGGGAGGGCCCTACGAGCAGTACTTC.